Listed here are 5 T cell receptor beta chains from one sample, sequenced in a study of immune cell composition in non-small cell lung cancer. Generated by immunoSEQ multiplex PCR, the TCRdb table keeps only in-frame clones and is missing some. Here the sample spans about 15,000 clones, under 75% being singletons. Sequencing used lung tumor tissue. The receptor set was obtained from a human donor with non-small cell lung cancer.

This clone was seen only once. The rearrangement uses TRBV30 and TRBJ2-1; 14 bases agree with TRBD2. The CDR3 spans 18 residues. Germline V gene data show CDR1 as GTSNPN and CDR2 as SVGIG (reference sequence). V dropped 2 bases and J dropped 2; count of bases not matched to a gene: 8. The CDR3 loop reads CAWSRTSGGSPPYNEQFF. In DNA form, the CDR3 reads TGTGCCTGGAGTAGGACTAGCGGGGGGTCCCCCCCCTACAATGAGCAGTTCTTC.

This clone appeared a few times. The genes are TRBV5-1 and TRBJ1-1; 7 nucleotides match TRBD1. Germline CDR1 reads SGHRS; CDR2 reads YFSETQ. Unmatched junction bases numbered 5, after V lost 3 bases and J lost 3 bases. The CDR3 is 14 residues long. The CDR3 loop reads CASSSGTAYTEAFF. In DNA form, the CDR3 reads TGCGCCAGCAGCTCGGGGACAGCTTACACTGAAGCTTTCTTT.

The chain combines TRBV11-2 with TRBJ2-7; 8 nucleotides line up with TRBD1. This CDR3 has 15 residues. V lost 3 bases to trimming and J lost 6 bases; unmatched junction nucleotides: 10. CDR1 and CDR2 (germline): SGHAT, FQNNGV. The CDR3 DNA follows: TGTGCCAGCAGCTTCTCCGGGACAGGAATCGGCGAGCAGTACTTC. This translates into CASSFSGTGIGEQYF. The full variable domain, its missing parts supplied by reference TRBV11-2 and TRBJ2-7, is EAGVAQSPRYKIIEKRQSVAFWCNPISGHATLYWYQQILGQGPKLLIQFQNNGVVDDSQLPKDRFSAERLKGVDSTLKIQPAKLEDSAVYLCASSFSGTGIGEQYFGPGTRLTVT.

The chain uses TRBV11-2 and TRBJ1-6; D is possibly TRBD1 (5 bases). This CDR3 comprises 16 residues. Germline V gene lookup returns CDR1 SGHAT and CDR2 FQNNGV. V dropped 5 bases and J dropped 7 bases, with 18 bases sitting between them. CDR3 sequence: CASSPFPQGRNSPLHF. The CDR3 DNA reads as TGTGCCAGCAGCCCCTTCCCCCAGGGTCGGAATTCACCCCTCCACTTT.

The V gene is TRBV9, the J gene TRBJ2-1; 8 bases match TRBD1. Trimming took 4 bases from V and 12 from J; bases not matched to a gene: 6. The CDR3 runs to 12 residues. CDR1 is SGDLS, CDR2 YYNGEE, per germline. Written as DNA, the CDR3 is TGTGCCAGCAGCCAACCAGGGACAGGGCAGTTCTTC. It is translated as CASSQPGTGQFF.